The clone carrying this TCR beta chain was found many times. Antigen unknown. The authors made TCR beta libraries by quantitative 5'-RACE with molecular barcodes. One entry per CDR3 protein results from TCRdb running MiXCR on the 5' RACE reads. The profile shows 200,000 to 250,000 distinct CDR3 sequences, roughly 26% of them singletons. Germline V lookup: CDR1 MDHEN, CDR2 SYDVKM. Between the trimmed V and J ends, which lost 5 bases and 9 bases, there was a span of 8 bases. CDR3 length: 11 residues. The sample belongs to a study of CD8 T cells in ankylosing spondylitis. Study outcomes and limitations: CD8+ disease-linked clones were present at relatively low frequencies in blood. Within matched ankylosing spondylitis synovial fluid, disease-linked clones were reportedly significantly enriched. Earlier authors reported some of these motif variants in reactive arthritis synovial fluid and blood.

The chain couples TRBV28 to TRBJ1-3; D ambiguous. The clonotype originates from a male donor with ankylosing spondylitis or in good health (not recorded which). Sequenced material: blood, either unsorted or a sorted T cell fraction (not recorded which). DNA for the CDR3: TGTGCCAGCAGTGATCGAAGCACCATATATTTT. Protein: CASSDRSTIYF.